Below are 24 T cell receptor beta chains sequenced from a single sample in a study of cytomegalovirus exposure and HLA in healthy donors. PCR involved 60 Vbeta and 13 Jbeta primers. Some clones are missing from TCRdb's copy, which holds only in-frame ones; the method was immunoSEQ multiplex PCR. The table has fewer than 250,000 clones, over 70% seen once. The sample taken for sequencing was PBMCs. The receptors stem from a young woman in good health and CMV-seropositive.

CDR3 loop: CASSSYSGGGYEQYF. The CDR3, as DNA: TGTGCCAGCAGCTCCTATTCGGGTGGGGGGTACGAGCAGTACTTC. V is TRBV11-2 and J is TRBJ2-7; possible D gene TRBD2, 6 bases. Germline V lookup: CDR1 SGHAT, CDR2 FQNNGV. This CDR3 has 15 amino acids. V gave up 4 bases and J gave up 4 bases, with 17 bases separating them. The full variable domain, completed using reference TRBV11-2 and TRBJ2-7, is EAGVAQSPRYKIIEKRQSVAFWCNPISGHATLYWYQQILGQGPKLLIQFQNNGVVDDSQLPKDRFSAERLKGVDSTLKIQPAKLEDSAVYLCASSSYSGGGYEQYFGPGTRLTVT.

The chain is built from TRBV5-1 and TRBJ1-2, with D maybe TRBD1 (5 bases). Between the trimmed V and J ends, which lost 0 bases and 8 bases, there was a span of 14 bases. Per the germline V gene, CDR1 is SGHRS and CDR2 is YFSETQ. This CDR3 has 14 amino acids. DNA of the CDR3: TGCGCCAGCAGCTTGGACAGGTCCGGTAGGGGCTACACCTTC. It encodes CASSLDRSGRGYTF.

V usage is TRBV6-1 and J usage is TRBJ2-1, with D possibly matching TRBD1 (6 bases). This CDR3 comprises 15 residues. CDR1 and CDR2 (germline): MNHNS, SASEGT. V lost 6 bases and J lost 0, with 12 bases in between. The CDR3 nucleotides are TGTGCCAGCAGCAGAGGACAGACCTCCTACAATGAGCAGTTCTTC. Protein product: CASSRGQTSYNEQFF.

This clone was counted a few times. This sequence joins TRBV7-9 and TRBJ2-7, with D unclear. Germline V lookup: CDR1 SEHNR, CDR2 FQNEAQ (reference sequence). The CDR3 is 13 residues long. Trimming removed 3 bases at V and 2 bases at J, with 8 bases between. The CDR3: CASSFVGAYEQYF. CDR3 coding DNA: TGTGCCAGCAGCTTTGTGGGCGCCTACGAGCAGTACTTC.

The genes are TRBV28 and TRBJ1-2, with a possible D match to TRBD1 (6 bases). The ends were cut back, 8 bases at V and 4 bases at J, with 20 bases in the middle. The CDR3 is made up of 15 amino acids. Looked up from germline, CDR1 is MDHEN and CDR2 is SYDVKM. The CDR3 DNA is TGTGCCAGCTGCCCGACGGGGGGGCGCAGCTATGGCTACACCTTC. Translated: CASCPTGGRSYGYTF.

This chain connects TRBV6-1 to TRBJ1-5, with D maybe TRBD1 (5 bases). Trimming removed 10 bases from V and 6 bases from J, with 22 bases in between. Germline values: CDR1 MNHNS, CDR2 SASEGT. This CDR3 comprises 15 residues. The CDR3: CAKWTISFPRQPQHF. For the CDR3, the DNA is TGTGCCAAGTGGACAATTTCCTTCCCACGTCAGCCCCAGCATTTT.

The chain combines TRBV6-5 with TRBJ2-7, with D possibly being TRBD2 (5 bases). From germline, CDR1 is MNHEY and CDR2 SVGAGI. There are 16 residues in the CDR3. The V gene lost 0 bases and the J gene lost 5 bases, with 17 bases spanning the gap. This CDR3 is CASSYSRTDPKDEQYF. Written as DNA, the CDR3 is TGTGCCAGCAGTTACTCTAGGACTGACCCCAAGGACGAGCAGTACTTC.

This clone was observed a handful of times. The chain combines TRBV27 with TRBJ2-3; 7 bases agree with TRBD2. V shed 5 bases, J shed 4 bases, and the junction held 9 bases outside the gene matches. CDR1 and CDR2 (germline): MNHEY, SMNVEV (reference sequence). The length of the CDR3 is 15 residues. CDR3 loop: CASSRVGGSPDTQYF. CDR3 coding DNA: TGTGCCAGCAGTAGGGTGGGCGGGAGTCCAGATACGCAGTATTTT.

This clone has just a few counts. This chain links TRBV19 with TRBJ1-1; TRBD1 might be the D (6 bases). Germline V CDR1 and CDR2: LNHDA, SQIVND (reference sequence). The V end was cut by 4 bases, the J end by 5 bases, with 11 bases between. This CDR3 comprises 13 residues. CDR3 region: CASSTIGQTEAFF. The CDR3 DNA reads as TGTGCCAGTAGTACCATCGGACAGACTGAAGCTTTCTTT. The full variable domain, in which reference TRBV19 and TRBJ1-1 provide the parts outside the CDR3, is DGGITQSPKYLFRKEGQNVTLSCEQNLNHDAMYWYRQDPGQGLRLIYYSQIVNDFQKGDIAEGYSVSREKKESFPLTVTSAQKNPTAFYLCASSTIGQTEAFFGQGTRLTVV.

The chain couples TRBV19 to TRBJ1-1; the D is unclear. Germline V gene sequence: CDR1 LNHDA, CDR2 SQIVND (reference sequence). V lost 3 bases, J lost 3 bases, and 11 bases lay in between. The CDR3 is 14 amino acids. The CDR3 sequence is CASSIRPEDTEAFF. The DNA for the CDR3 is TGTGCCAGTAGTATTCGTCCCGAGGACACTGAAGCTTTCTTT.

This clone showed up just a few times. The rearrangement joins TRBV2 to TRBJ2-1; weak D call: TRBD1 (6 bases). Germline V gene lookup returns CDR1 SNHLY and CDR2 FYNNEI. The V gene lost 5 bases and the J gene lost 6 bases, with 14 bases spanning the gap. CDR3 length: 14 amino acids. CDR3 sequence reads: CASSRPGQSNEQFF. The CDR3 nucleotides are TGTGCCAGCAGTAGACCGGGACAATCCAATGAGCAGTTCTTC.

The rearrangement links TRBV7-6 to TRBJ2-1, with 7 bases aligning to TRBD2. The CDR3 spans 18 residues. J lost 6 bases, V lost 2 bases, and 16 bases had no gene match. The germline V gene has CDR1 SGHVS and CDR2 FNYEAQ. Here the CDR3 reads CASSLLVHRPSGGNEQFF. The CDR3 nucleotides are TGTGCCAGCAGCTTATTAGTCCACAGACCTAGCGGCGGCAATGAGCAGTTCTTC.

There are a few counts of this clone. This chain joins TRBV29-1 and TRBJ1-1; D may be TRBD1 (5 bases). V lost 5 bases and J 5 bases, leaving 15 bases between the germline ends. This CDR3 spans 13 amino acids. Germline-derived CDR1 and CDR2 are SQVTM and ANQGSEA. In nucleotides, the CDR3 is TGCAGCGTTTCCTCGGGGGGTGCTACTGAAGCTTTCTTT. Its protein product is CSVSSGGATEAFF.

The chain combines TRBV2 with TRBJ2-5; 8 nucleotides line up with TRBD2. Germline values: CDR1 SNHLY, CDR2 FYNNEI. The ends lost 3 bases at V and 5 bases at J; junction bases unmatched: 11. The CDR3 contains 16 residues. The CDR3 coding sequence is TGTGCCAGCAGTGAGGCCCCAGCGGGAGTCGGGGAGACCCAGTACTTC. Amino acids: CASSEAPAGVGETQYF.

V and J are TRBV9 and TRBJ2-5; D remains ambiguous. The V and J ends lost 0 bases and 1 base respectively, with 10 bases between them. Germline V gives CDR1 SGDLS, CDR2 YYNGEE. CDR3 length: 15 residues. The CDR3 nucleotides read TGTGCCAGCAGCGTAGGACGGAGCCTCCAAGAGACCCAGTACTTC. Amino acids: CASSVGRSLQETQYF.

The chain employs TRBV2 and TRBJ2-3; 11 bases align to TRBD1. CDR1 and CDR2 (germline): SNHLY, FYNNEI. Trimming cost V 5 bases and J 3 bases; bases outside gene matches: 7. The CDR3 contains 16 residues. The CDR3 sequence is CASSPRTGGVTDTQYF. In DNA, the CDR3 is TGTGCCAGCAGTCCAAGGACAGGGGGCGTGACAGATACGCAGTATTTT.

V and J are TRBV2 and TRBJ1-5, with 7 bases that match TRBD1. V lost 7 bases and J lost 9; bases outside the gene matches: 12. This CDR3 is 14 amino acids long. Germline CDR1 SNHLY, CDR2 FYNNEI. Here the CDR3 reads CASTEQGPSPPQHF. The DNA of the CDR3 is TGTGCCAGCACGGAACAGGGGCCCTCCCCGCCCCAGCATTTT.

This clone was seen only once. The rearrangement joins TRBV4-1 to TRBJ1-3; 7 bases align to TRBD1. Germline-derived CDR1 and CDR2 are MGHRA and YSYEKL. J was trimmed by 3 bases and V by 4 bases; bases with no gene match: 3. The CDR3 sequence is 14 residues long. The CDR3 loop reads CASSLNRGGNTIYF. In nucleotides, the CDR3 is TGCGCCAGCAGCCTTAACAGGGGTGGAAACACCATATATTTT.

This rearrangement joins TRBV5-1 to TRBJ2-5, with 8 bases that match TRBD2. The CDR3 loop spans 16 amino acids. CDR1 is SGHRS and CDR2 is YFSETQ in the germline V gene. V gave up 1 base and J gave up 2 bases; unmatched junction bases: 7. The CDR3 DNA reads TGCGCCAGCAGCTTGTCAGCGGGAGCCCTTCAAGAGACCCAGTACTTC. Its protein product is CASSLSAGALQETQYF. The full variable domain, completed using reference TRBV5-1 and TRBJ2-5, is KAGVTQTPRYLIKTRGQQVTLSCSPISGHRSVSWYQQTPGQGLQFLFEYFSETQRNKGNFPGRFSGRQFSNSRSEMNVSTLELGDSALYLCASSLSAGALQETQYFGPGTRLLVL.

This clone was seen more than once but under ten times. This chain joins TRBV28 and TRBJ2-5; TRBD2 agrees at 11 bases. Germline CDR1 reads MDHEN; CDR2 reads SYDVKM. Trimming at V came to 4 bases and at J to 5 bases, leaving 9 bases not matched to a gene. The CDR3 sequence is 16 residues long. The CDR3 protein is CASSSHSGRAAETQYF. Here the CDR3 DNA reads TGTGCCAGCAGTTCACATAGCGGGAGGGCCGCGGAGACCCAGTACTTC.

This clone was seen once. The V call is TRBV5-6, the J call TRBJ2-3, with no clear D. The CDR3 runs 12 residues. The ends were cut back, 0 bases at V and 6 bases at J, with 5 bases in the middle. In germline, CDR1 is SGHDT, CDR2 YYEEEE. CDR3 sequence: CASSLVSDTQYF. The CDR3 DNA reads as TGTGCCAGCAGCTTGGTATCCGATACGCAGTATTTT.

The chain has TRBV18 and TRBJ1-2, with 8 bases lining up with TRBD1. The CDR3 spans 14 residues. The germline V gene has CDR1 KGHSH and CDR2 LQKENI. V was clipped by 3 bases and J by 4 bases; unmatched bases: 4. The CDR3 nucleotides are TGTGCCAGCTCACCTGGGGACAGGACCTATGGCTACACCTTC. Translated: CASSPGDRTYGYTF.

The genes are TRBV5-6 and TRBJ1-5; 9 bases fit TRBD1. CDR3 size: 14 residues. CDR1 is SGHDT, CDR2 YYEEEE, per germline. V shed 3 bases and J 3 bases; nucleotides not matched to a gene: 1. As DNA, the CDR3 is TGTGCCAGCAGCTGGACAGGGGACAATCAGCCCCAGCATTTT. Translating it yields CASSWTGDNQPQHF.

The chain couples TRBV5-1 to TRBJ2-1; D call uncertain. V lost 5 bases and J 4 bases, leaving 13 bases between the germline ends. This CDR3 has 14 residues. Per germline, CDR1 SGHRS and CDR2 YFSETQ. The CDR3 coding sequence is TGCGCCAGCAGTTACCTGTCCAGGTACAATGAGCAGTTCTTC. Translation: CASSYLSRYNEQFF. Full variable domain (outside the CDR3, taken from reference TRBV5-1 and TRBJ2-1): KAGVTQTPRYLIKTRGQQVTLSCSPISGHRSVSWYQQTPGQGLQFLFEYFSETQRNKGNFPGRFSGRQFSNSRSEMNVSTLELGDSALYLCASSYLSRYNEQFFGPGTRLTVL.